This T cell receptor beta chain was sequenced for a study of blood T cell repertoires in COVID-19. Study details: There were acute and convalescent COVID-19 samples, and they came from the United States, Italy and Spain. Sample material is recorded as cDNA or gDNA derived from T cells, B-cell-depleted T cells, or PBMCs.

The repertoire was sequenced with immunoSEQ multiplex PCR; TCRdb's copy has only in-frame clones and lacks some. The profile shows fewer than 150,000 clones, just over 75% of them singletons. The CDR3 is 16 residues long. J lost 0 bases, V lost 3 bases, and 2 bases had no gene match. CDR1 is SGHRS, CDR2 YFSETQ, per germline. This sequence was found in a human donor in a cohort sampled during active COVID-19. What was sequenced was peripheral blood. V gene TRBV5-1 combines with J gene TRBJ2-6; 8 bases map to TRBD1. This chain's CDR3 is CASSSTGGSGANVLTF. For the CDR3, the DNA is TGCGCCAGCAGCTCCACAGGGGGCTCTGGGGCCAACGTCCTGACTTTC.